Here is one T cell receptor (beta chain) with its context. What it binds is unknown. The source of the sample is a study of shared clonotypes between healthy human individuals. Notes on the study in general: Memory subsets generally showed lower estimated richness than naive subsets. Generation probability values for non-shared clonotypes were lower than those for clonotypes shared by all four donors. Rarefaction exposed incomplete sorted-subset sequencing despite large depth.

All donors were Caucasian adults living in Nashville, Tennessee. CDR3 length: 18 residues. With 5 bases clipped from V and 0 bases from J, the junction kept 8 bases outside the gene matches. The germline V gene encodes CDR1 SEHNR and CDR2 FQNEAQ (reference sequence). Libraries were prepared by immunoSEQ multiplex PCR; TCRdb keeps only in-frame clonotypes and omits some of them. The sample has about 1 million clones; about 77% are singletons. Sequenced input: memory CD4+ T cells sorted from blood. Subset specified: CD45RA-negative fraction. This receptor was obtained from a man aged 18 to 35 in good health. The V call is TRBV7-9, the J call TRBJ2-2, with TRBD2 identical over 11 bases. The CDR3 loop reads CASSRMTSGTANTGELFF. Here the CDR3 DNA reads TGTGCCAGCAGCCGCATGACTAGCGGGACGGCGAACACCGGGGAGCTGTTTTTT.